Given below is one T cell receptor beta chain in context. Its antigen is not identified. V lost 8 bases and J 8 bases, leaving 7 bases between the germline ends. The CDR3 consists of 10 residues. Per germline, CDR1 DFQATT and CDR2 SNEGSKA (reference sequence). Thymus tissue was removed during corrective cardiac surgery. Infants, healthy and Finnish, who were having corrective surgery for congenital heart defects served as donors. These data belong to a study of human thymus T cells. Study findings and constraints: Repertoires sampled from thymus and blood appeared biased in V and J gene usage. Highly overlapping thymic repertoires among unrelated individuals were reported in related research.

Data came from immunoSEQ multiplex PCR; TCRdb stores just in-frame clones and leaves some out. Of some 80,000 clones in the sample, 90% to 98% were seen once. Sequences were obtained from thymus tissue. This rearrangement joins TRBV20-1 to TRBJ2-6, with a possible D match to TRBD2 (5 bases). This receptor was obtained from a boy under three years old with a congenital heart defect but otherwise immunologically healthy. The CDR3 loop is CSRDSNVLTF. CDR3 bases: TGCAGTCGGGATTCCAACGTCCTGACTTTC.